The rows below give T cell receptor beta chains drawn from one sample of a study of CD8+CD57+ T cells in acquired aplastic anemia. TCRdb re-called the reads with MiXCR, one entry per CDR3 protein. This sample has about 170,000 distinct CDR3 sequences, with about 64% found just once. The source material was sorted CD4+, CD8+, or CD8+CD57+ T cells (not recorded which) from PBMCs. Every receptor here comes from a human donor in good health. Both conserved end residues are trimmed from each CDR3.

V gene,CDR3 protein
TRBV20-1,SAREEFLEGNERF
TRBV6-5,ASSYSRGLSPLH
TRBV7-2,ASSPSGGPNNEQF
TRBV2,ASSDRGGDTQY
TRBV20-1,SASDGDYGYT
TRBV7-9,ASRTRRALNYEQY
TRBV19,ASSKGVETQY
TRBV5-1,ASSLESGNSPLH
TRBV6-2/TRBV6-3,ASSYSSDTGELF
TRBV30,AYLETGATYEQY
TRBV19,ASRGLLNSPLH
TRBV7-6,ASSLERGPWYEQY
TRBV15,ATSRDGDST
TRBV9,ASSVVGAGEQF
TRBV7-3,ASKKEGPDTGELF
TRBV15,ATSREWGTGRRNNEQF
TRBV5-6,ASTLSSYEQY
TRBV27,ASSPRGPSSYEQY
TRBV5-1,ASSLDREADGYT
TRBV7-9,ASSGRQGRLY
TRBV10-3,AISPSGLTLDEQY
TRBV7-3,ASSPRGPGTDTQY
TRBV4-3,ASSQGVASTEAF
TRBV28,ASSDLRFQAYEQY
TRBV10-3,AISDPASPLH
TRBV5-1,ASSLGPLGQDYT
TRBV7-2,ACSLGLRKQSTDTQY
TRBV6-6,ASSYSPNYGYT
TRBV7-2,ASSLGGDLAKRIPNSPLH
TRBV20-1,SASVAGSGIGSYEQY
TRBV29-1,SVTGGALQGVLDEQF
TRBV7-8,ASSFLTYEQY
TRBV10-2,ASSGVDHTQY
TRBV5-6,ASSRGLSPLH
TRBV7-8,ASSSTSNEQF
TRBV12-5,ASASDSFYGYT
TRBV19,ARRMETGANVLT
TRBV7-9,ASSSKQGVITEAF
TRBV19,ASSIAGAGNYGYT
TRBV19,ASSIFGGYHNEQF
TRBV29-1,SVGGFRDSHNNEQF
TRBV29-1,SSGTGQETQY
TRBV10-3,ASSRGEGYEQY
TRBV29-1,SVGPDRSHSYEQY
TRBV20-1,SASGTPQGAYEQY
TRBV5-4,ASRRIGDEQF
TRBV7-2,ASSLSRAATSGELF
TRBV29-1,SGKREGTEQF
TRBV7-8,ASSPGLAGVSYNEQF
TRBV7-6,ASSYIGEQY
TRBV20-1,SASPLAFQTDTQY